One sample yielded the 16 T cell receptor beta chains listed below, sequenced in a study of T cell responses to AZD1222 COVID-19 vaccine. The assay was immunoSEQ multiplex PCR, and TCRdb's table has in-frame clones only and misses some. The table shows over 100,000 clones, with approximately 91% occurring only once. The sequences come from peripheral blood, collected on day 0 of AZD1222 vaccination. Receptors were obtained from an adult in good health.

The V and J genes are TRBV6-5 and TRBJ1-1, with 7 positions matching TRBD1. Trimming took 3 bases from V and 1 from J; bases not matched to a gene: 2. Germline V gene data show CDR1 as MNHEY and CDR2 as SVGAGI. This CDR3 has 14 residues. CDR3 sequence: CASSYTGENTEAFF. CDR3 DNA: TGTGCCAGCAGTTATACAGGGGAGAACACTGAAGCTTTCTTT.

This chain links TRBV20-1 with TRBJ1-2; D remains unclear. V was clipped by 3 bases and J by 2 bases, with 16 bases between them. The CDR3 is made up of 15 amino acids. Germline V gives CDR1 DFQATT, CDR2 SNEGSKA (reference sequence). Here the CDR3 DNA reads TGCAGTGCTAGTCGCCCGATCAGCTCGAACTATGGCTACACCTTC. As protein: CSASRPISSNYGYTF.

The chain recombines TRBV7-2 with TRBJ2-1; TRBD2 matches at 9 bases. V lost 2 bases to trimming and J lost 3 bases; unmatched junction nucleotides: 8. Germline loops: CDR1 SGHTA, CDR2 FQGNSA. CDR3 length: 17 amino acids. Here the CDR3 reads CASSLTLAGWNYNEQFF. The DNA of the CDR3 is TGTGCCAGCAGCTTAACCCTAGCGGGGTGGAACTACAATGAGCAGTTCTTC.

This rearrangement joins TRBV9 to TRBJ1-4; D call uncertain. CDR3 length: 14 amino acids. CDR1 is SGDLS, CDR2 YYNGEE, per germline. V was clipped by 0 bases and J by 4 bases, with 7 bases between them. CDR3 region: CASSVDSLNEKLFF. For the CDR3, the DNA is TGTGCCAGCAGCGTAGACAGCCTTAATGAAAAACTGTTTTTT.

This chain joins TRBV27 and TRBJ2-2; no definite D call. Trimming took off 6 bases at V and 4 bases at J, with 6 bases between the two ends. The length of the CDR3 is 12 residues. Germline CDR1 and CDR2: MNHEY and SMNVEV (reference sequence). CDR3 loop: CASSEVTGELFF. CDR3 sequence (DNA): TGTGCCAGCAGCGAGGTCACCGGGGAGCTGTTTTTT.

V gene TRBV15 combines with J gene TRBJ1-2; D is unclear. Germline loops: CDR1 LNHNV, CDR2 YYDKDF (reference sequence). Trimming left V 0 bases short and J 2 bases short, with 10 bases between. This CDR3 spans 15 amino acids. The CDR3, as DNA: TGTGCCACCAGCAGAGACCGCAACGTGAACTATGGCTACACCTTC. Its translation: CATSRDRNVNYGYTF.

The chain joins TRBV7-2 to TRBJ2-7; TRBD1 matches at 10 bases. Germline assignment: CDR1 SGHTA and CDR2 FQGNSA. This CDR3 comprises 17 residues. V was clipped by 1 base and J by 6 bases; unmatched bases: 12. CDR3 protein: CASSLGGPGTGVGEQYF. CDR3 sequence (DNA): TGTGCCAGCAGCTTAGGGGGGCCCGGGACAGGGGTTGGCGAGCAGTACTTC.

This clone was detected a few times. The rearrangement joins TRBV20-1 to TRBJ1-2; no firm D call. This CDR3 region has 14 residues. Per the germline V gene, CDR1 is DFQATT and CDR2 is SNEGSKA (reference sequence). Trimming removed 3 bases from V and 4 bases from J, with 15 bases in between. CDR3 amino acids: CSASAGSGSYGYTF. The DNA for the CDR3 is TGCAGTGCTAGTGCGGGGTCGGGAAGCTATGGCTACACCTTC.

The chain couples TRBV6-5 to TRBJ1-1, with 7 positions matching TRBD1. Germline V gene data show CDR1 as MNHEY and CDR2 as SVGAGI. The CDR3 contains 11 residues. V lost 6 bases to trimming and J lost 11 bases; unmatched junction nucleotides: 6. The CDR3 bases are TGTGCCAGCAGCTACAGGGGAAGGGCTTTCTTT. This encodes CASSYRGRAFF.

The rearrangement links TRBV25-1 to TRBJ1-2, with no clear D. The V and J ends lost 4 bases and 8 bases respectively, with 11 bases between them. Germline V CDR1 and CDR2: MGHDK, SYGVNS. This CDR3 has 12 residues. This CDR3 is CASSARDRGYTF. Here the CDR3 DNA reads TGTGCCAGCAGTGCCCGCGATAGAGGCTACACCTTC.

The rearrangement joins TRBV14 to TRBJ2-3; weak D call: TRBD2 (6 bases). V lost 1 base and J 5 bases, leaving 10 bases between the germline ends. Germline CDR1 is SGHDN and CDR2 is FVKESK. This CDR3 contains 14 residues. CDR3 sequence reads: CASSQVSGRDTQYF. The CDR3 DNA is TGTGCCAGCAGCCAAGTGTCCGGGAGAGATACGCAGTATTTT.

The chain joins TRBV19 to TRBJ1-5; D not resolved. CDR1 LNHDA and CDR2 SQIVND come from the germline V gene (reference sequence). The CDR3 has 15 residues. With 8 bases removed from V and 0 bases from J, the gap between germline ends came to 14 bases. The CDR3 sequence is CASREVRFSNQPQHF. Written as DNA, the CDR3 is TGTGCCAGTCGGGAAGTCCGTTTTAGCAATCAGCCCCAGCATTTT.

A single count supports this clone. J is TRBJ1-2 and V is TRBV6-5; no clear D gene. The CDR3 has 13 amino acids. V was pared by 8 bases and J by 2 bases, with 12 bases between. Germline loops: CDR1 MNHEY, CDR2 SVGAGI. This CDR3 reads CASSDRKNYGYTF. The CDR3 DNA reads TGTGCCAGCTCGGACCGCAAGAACTATGGCTACACCTTC.

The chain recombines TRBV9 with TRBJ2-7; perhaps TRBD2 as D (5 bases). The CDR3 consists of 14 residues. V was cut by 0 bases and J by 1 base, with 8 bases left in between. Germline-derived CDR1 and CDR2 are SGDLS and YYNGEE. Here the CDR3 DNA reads TGTGCCAGCAGCGTAGAATGGGAGTCCTACGAGCAGTACTTC. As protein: CASSVEWESYEQYF.

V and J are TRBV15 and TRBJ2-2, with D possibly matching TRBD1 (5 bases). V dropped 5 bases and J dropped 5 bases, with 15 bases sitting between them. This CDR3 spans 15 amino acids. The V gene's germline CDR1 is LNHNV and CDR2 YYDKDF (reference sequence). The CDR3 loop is CATSFPRVGTGELFF. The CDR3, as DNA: TGTGCCACCAGCTTCCCCAGGGTAGGGACCGGGGAGCTGTTTTTT.

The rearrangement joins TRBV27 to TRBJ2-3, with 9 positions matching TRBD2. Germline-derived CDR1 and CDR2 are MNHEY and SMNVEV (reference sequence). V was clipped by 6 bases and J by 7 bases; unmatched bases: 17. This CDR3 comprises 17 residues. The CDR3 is CASSRSSGGFDMYTQYF. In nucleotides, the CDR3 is TGTGCCAGCAGCCGAAGTAGCGGGGGTTTTGATATGTATACGCAGTATTTT.